Listed here is a single T cell receptor (beta chain). Its antigen specificity is not known. Library construction relied on the immunoSEQ multiplex PCR assay. A mixture of 60 forward primers for TCR Vbeta segments and 13 reverse primers for TCR Jbeta segments was used in the multiplex PCR. Amplification of the CDR3 region of rearranged TCR beta genes was performed with a multiplex PCR assay on genomic DNA. On the Illumina HiSeq System, the amplified TCR beta libraries were sequenced as 87-base-pair reads. As for the authors' bioinformatics: A later analysis counted approximately 76 million unique TCR beta chains across the 600 to 850 repertoires, and roughly 11 million of these chains were shared by at least two donors. Raw reads were error-corrected and collapsed into unique sequences by a nearest-neighbor algorithm in which closely related sequences were merged to remove PCR and sequencing errors. V, D and J gene segments were assigned by aligning CDR3 sequences to IMGT reference sequences. For a sequence to be retained, at least a six-nucleotide match to both a V gene segment and a J gene segment was required. Rearrangements were called productive when the CDR3 lacked stop codons and stayed in frame with V and J; all others were non-productive. Following IMGT convention, CDR3 was defined as the stretch from the second conserved V-encoded cysteine up to the conserved J-encoded phenylalanine. The earlier analysis of 500 to 650 of the donors excluded any sequence lacking an unambiguous match to a single V gene segment. An earlier analysis of under 750 of the donors called V segments functional above 56.7% productive rearrangements and segregating when the between-donor standard deviation exceeded 5%. A statistical classification framework was developed to diagnose cytomegalovirus status using the catalog of TCR beta chain sequences. In a later analysis, V and J genes were assigned by comparing TCR nucleotide sequences against IMGT/GENE-DB human TR gene sequences. In a later analysis, CDR3 sequences and most-parsimonious VDJ recombination scenarios were assigned using the TCRdist pipeline. In a later analysis, each TCR beta chain was defined by its CDR3 amino acid sequence together with its V-gene family, and reads lacking a unique V-gene family were excluded. In a later analysis, fewer than 650 highly shared, low-generation-probability nucleotide sequences were removed to address suspected cross-contamination and a sequencing artifact. A later analysis calculated a clonal expansion index for each public chain from normalized within-repertoire ranks of inferred template counts. A later analysis computed generation probabilities with a VDJ recombination model fitted to out-of-frame rearrangements, and checked the results against IGoR. In a later analysis, TCR-TCR, TCR-HLA and TCR-CMV co-occurrence was scored with hypergeometric tests, and a repertoire-size bias correction was applied to TCR pairs. To estimate false discovery rates, a later analysis permuted the HLA or CMV assignments 20 times. In a later analysis, co-occurring TCRs were grouped using DBSCAN, and TCRdist sequence similarity was added for clustering within HLA-allele-positive subsets. For co-occurrence clustering, repertoires with fewer than 30,000 or more than 120,000 public chains were excluded, along with roughly five repertoires with anomalous nucleotide sharing. In TCRdb, the immuneACCESS table is reduced to in-frame sequences with V and J assigned. These tables do not hold every clone; where another copy was compared, an unresolved V gene accounts for under half, and the others remain unexplained. The V and J calls and the clone size are those of that table, but D and trimming were determined from the DNA. The sample has about 48,000 clones on record. The ten largest account for 6.1% of the sample.

The data belong to a study of cytomegalovirus exposure and HLA in healthy donors (dated by TCRdb to 2016 to 2017). Background on the whole study: According to an earlier analysis of 587 of the donors, about 180 million T cells yielded 90 million to 130 million unique TCR beta sequences and approximately 280 Gb of sequence data. Approximately 330 gigabases of sequencing data and 70 million to 100 million unique TCR sequences made up an early release that covered approximately 700 HLA-typed donors. Of the approximately 400 genotyped donors, about 80% fell in the genetic ancestry cluster associated with self-reported Caucasian donors. The study was designed to test whether signatures of past pathogen exposure could be identified by cataloging public T cell receptors. The study used immunosequencing to profile the T cell repertoires of several hundred subjects and linked those repertoires to cytomegalovirus serostatus. A separate validation cohort of about 110 different subjects was used in addition to the 666-subject first cohort. The study combined high-throughput TCR immunosequencing, statistical association of individual TCRs with disease status, and machine learning to predict cytomegalovirus infection status. A later analysis re-analyzed previously published TCR beta repertoires from about 730 donors and added high-resolution HLA genotyping to study TCR occurrence patterns. Rather than drawing on any new phenotypic data, the later analysis identified candidate immune exposures from TCR beta sequences and the way those sequences occurred across donors. In an earlier analysis of 587 of the donors, high-throughput TCR beta sequencing was used to judge whether each TCR beta V gene segment behaved as functional or pseudogenic. Alongside the repertoire data, information on donor age, sex, ethnicity and CMV serostatus was compiled. A later genetic analysis took genome-wide SNP genotypes for about three fifths of the roughly 670 donors and used that subset as a discovery cohort. All discovery cohort repertoires had been generated using a single sequencing platform. HLA typing covered class I and class II loci at four-digit resolution. Typing coverage differed by locus: A, B, C, DRB1 and DQB1 were typed in about 620-640 donors, DQA1 in 500 to 550, DPA1 in around 580, and DPB1 in around 490. Several DR-DQ haplotypes were handled as single units for association and clustering because linkage in the cohort was strong. Across under 500 genotyped donors of the cohort, an average of approximately 240,000 unique TCR beta nucleotide sequences per donor were sequenced, and 15% to 20% of those sequences were non-productive.

In total, approximately 700 healthy bone marrow donors made up the cohort. All cohort members were sampled while nominally healthy, although unrecorded immune exposures were likely present. The donor was CMV seropositive and belonged to the group of about 290 seropositive cohort members. Each donor provided a peripheral blood sample, and peripheral blood mononuclear cells were used for TCR beta sequencing. The Qiagen DNeasy Blood Extraction Kit was used to extract genomic DNA from the blood cell samples. Overall results and qualifications from the work: In vitro tests confirmed that a few of the cytomegalovirus-associated TCR beta chains recognize cytomegalovirus antigens. A group of highly shared sequence variants was considered likely to be a technical artifact of the sequencing pipeline. For the cohort, immune exposure information was limited to CMV serostatus. The 87-base-pair reads could not distinguish some IMGT-functional V segments, including TRBV6-2 and TRBV6-3, so those segments were excluded. A later analysis reported that several top co-occurrence clusters appeared linked to parvovirus B19, influenza, CMV and Epstein-Barr virus. The classifier was reported to diagnose cytomegalovirus status with high specificity and sensitivity in both the original cohort and the validation cohort. Compared with equally common non-associated chains, HLA-associated TCR beta chains in a later analysis were more clonally expanded and had lower generation probabilities. A total of 150 to 200 TCR beta chains were listed by the study as associated with cytomegalovirus. Assigning TCR associations to individual alleles was difficult when HLA alleles, especially DR and DQ, strongly co-occurred. It was suggested by the authors that the approach could potentially be generalized to other disease states and immunological phenotypes. According to a later genetic analysis, donors in an Asian-associated ancestry cluster had fewer N-insertions in productive TCRs than the roughly 700-donor mean. Roughly 15 rarely observed V segments, including chromosome 9 orphons, were excluded from the earlier analysis of about 600 of the donors because counts were too low. A later genetic analysis associated a missense DCLRE1C variant with V-gene and J-gene trimming of TCR beta chains, and an independent cohort replicated the association. Most TCR sequences were seen in very few donors, while some public TCRs were found in many individuals. In a later analysis, most CMV-associated TCR beta chains were found to appear HLA-restricted, with HLA associations seemingly driven largely by CMV exposure. Because HLA typing was missing for some donors at each locus, association tests included only the typed subset. A further reported finding was that TCR beta sequences accurately predicted the HLA-A and HLA-B alleles for most subjects in the first cohort. Linkage disequilibrium might explain the correlated functional status among segregating V segments, but an unknown experimental factor could not be excluded. In a later analysis, about 16,000 TCR beta sequences were associated with specific HLA alleles at a false discovery rate of 0.05. Roughly uniform sequencing depth across donors was assumed in presence/absence analyses, although this assumption may not hold. In a later analysis, TCR association rates were found to vary across HLA loci, with the most associated TCRs seen for DRB1 alleles and the fewest for HLA-C alleles. In an earlier analysis of approximately 590 of the donors, most TCR beta V segments were observed in productive rearrangements about 87% or about 30% of the time, broadly matching IMGT annotations. In this cohort, only TCR beta chains were sequenced, and detectable features were limited by the absence of alpha or paired-chain data.

Trimmed from V: 4 bases; trimmed from J: 4 bases; junction bases lacking a gene match: 13. The CDR3 measures 17 amino acids from cysteine to phenylalanine. CDR3 DNA is the only sequence kept; it has 51 bases, read in frame from the first base. The CDR1 and CDR2 encoded by the germline V gene are SGHVS and FNYEAQ. The clonotype originates from a male donor in good health and CMV-seropositive. The V and J segments used are TRBV7-6 and TRBJ1-2; 9 bases in between match TRBD1. Source material: PBMCs. The sequenced DNA: TGTGCCAGCAGCTCCTACCGAACTGTGACAGGGGGCTATGGCTACACCTTC. The resulting protein is CASSSYRTVTGGYGYTF.